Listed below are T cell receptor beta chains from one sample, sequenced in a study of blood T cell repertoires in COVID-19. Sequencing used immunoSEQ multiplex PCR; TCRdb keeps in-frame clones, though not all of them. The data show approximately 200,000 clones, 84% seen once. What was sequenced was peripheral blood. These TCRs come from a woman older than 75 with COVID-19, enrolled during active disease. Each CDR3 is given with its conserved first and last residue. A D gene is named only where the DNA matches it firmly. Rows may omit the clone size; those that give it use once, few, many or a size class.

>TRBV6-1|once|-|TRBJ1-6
CASSEWAGVGNSPLHF
TGTGCCAGCAGTGAATGGGCAGGGGTGGGAAATTCACCCCTCCACTTT
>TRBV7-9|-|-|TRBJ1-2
CASSRMGGTRYGYTF
TGTGCCAGCAGCCGCATGGGGGGGACTAGGTATGGCTACACCTTC
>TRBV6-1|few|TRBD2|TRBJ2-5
CASSESLAGETQYF
TGTGCCAGCAGTGAATCCCTAGCGGGAGAGACCCAGTACTTC
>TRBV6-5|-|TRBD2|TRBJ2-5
CASRGLAGGPETQYF
TGTGCCAGCAGGGGACTAGCGGGGGGGCCAGAGACCCAGTACTTC
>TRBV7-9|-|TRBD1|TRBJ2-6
CASIAPGQNGANVLTF
TGTGCCAGCATTGCCCCGGGACAGAATGGGGCCAACGTCCTGACTTTC
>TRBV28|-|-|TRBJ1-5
CASSLVRGGNQPQHF
TGTGCCAGCAGTTTAGTAAGGGGCGGCAATCAGCCCCAGCATTTT
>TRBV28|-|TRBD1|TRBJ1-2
CASSLPPGGAAGYTF
TGTGCCAGCAGTCTCCCACCAGGGGGCGCGGCTGGCTACACCTTC
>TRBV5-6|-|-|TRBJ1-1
CASSPRTVSNTEAFF
TGTGCCAGCAGCCCGCGGACAGTGTCGAACACTGAAGCTTTCTTT
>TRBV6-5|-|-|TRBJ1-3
CASRPSTVGNTIYF
TGTGCCAGCCGACCCTCGACAGTTGGAAACACCATATATTTT
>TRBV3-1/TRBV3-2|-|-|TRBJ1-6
CASSPGGGPTTGSPLHF
TGTGCCAGCAGCCCGGGGGGCGGGCCGACTACCGGTTCACCCCTCCACTTT
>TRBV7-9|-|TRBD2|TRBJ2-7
CASSLLGRPYEQYF
TGTGCCAGCAGCTTACTCGGGAGGCCCTACGAGCAGTACTTC
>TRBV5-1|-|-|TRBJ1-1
CASSLSPPGAEAFF
TGCGCCAGCAGCTTGTCACCGCCAGGCGCTGAAGCTTTCTTT
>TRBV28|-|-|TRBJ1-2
CASSLRFGYTF
TGTGCCAGCAGTTTGCGGTTTGGCTACACCTTC
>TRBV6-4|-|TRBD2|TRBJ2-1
CASSALAGGHGEQFF
TGTGCCAGCAGTGCACTAGCGGGGGGGCACGGAGAGCAGTTCTTC
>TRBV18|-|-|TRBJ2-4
CASSIPGMGNIQYF
TGTGCCAGCTCAATTCCAGGGATGGGAAACATTCAGTACTTC
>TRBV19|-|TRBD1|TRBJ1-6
CASSIDRDRSLHF
TGTGCCAGTAGTATAGACCGGGACAGGAGCCTCCACTTT
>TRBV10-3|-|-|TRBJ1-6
CAIKDNSYNSPLHF
TGTGCCATCAAGGACAACTCCTATAATTCACCCCTCCACTTT
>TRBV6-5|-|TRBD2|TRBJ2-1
CASSQLSGEQFF
TGTGCCAGCAGTCAGCTTAGCGGGGAGCAGTTCTTC
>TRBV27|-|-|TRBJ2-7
CASSSPFYEQYF
TGTGCCAGCAGTTCTCCCTTCTACGAGCAGTACTTC